Shown below are 4 T cell receptor beta chains from a single sample sequenced in a study of CD8+CD57+ T cells in acquired aplastic anemia. Both TCR beta VDJ combination and CDR3 sequence profiling were carried out. Genomic DNA was the template for this profiling. TCRdb analysed the reads with MiXCR anew, one entry per CDR3 protein. Among about 250,000 distinct CDR3 sequences, approximately 50% were seen once, and the ten largest hold over 7.5%. In patients chosen for sequencing, flow cytometry had shown CD8+CD57+ cell expansion. What was sequenced was sorted CD4+, CD8+, or CD8+CD57+ T cells (not recorded which) from PBMCs. All receptors come from a human donor with aplastic anemia.

This clonotype was counted at least ten times. V and J are TRBV12-3 or TRBV12-4 and TRBJ2-5; D perhaps matches TRBD2 (5 bases). Trimming took off 5 bases at V and 5 bases at J, with 12 bases between the two ends. This CDR3 spans 13 amino acids. The CDR3 bases are TGTGCCAGCAGTCCACTAGATACTGAGACCCAGTACTTC. It specifies CASSPLDTETQYF.

In regard to this clonotype: A read error may produce the germline difference seen at one junction end. CDR3 region: CASSFAGGDYERYF. The CDR3 DNA reads TGCGCCAGCAGTTTTGCGGGAGGGGACTACGAGCGGTACTTC. This rearrangement joins TRBV10-1 to TRBJ2-7; the match to TRBD2 covers 9 bases. The CDR3 spans 14 residues. From germline, CDR1 is WNHNN and CDR2 SYGVQD (reference sequence).

This clonotype occurred a few times. The chain recombines TRBV6-7 with TRBJ2-1; D is tentatively TRBD1 or TRBD2 (5 bases each). TRBV6-7 is an open reading frame, and its role is uncertain. Trimming pared 8 bases from V and 5 bases from J, leaving 13 bases between. The CDR3 is made up of 13 amino acids. This CDR3 reads CASGRGPDNEQFF. CDR3 nucleotide sequence: TGTGCCAGCGGCCGGGGCCCAGACAATGAGCAGTTCTTC.

The sample holds a few counts of this clonotype. V gene TRBV2 combines with J gene TRBJ1-2; 7 positions agree with TRBD1. The V and J ends lost 5 bases and 8 bases, in that order; junction bases with no gene match: 2. The CDR3 runs 11 residues. Per germline, CDR1 SNHLY and CDR2 FYNNEI. In DNA, the CDR3 is TGTGCCAGCAGTCGGACAGGAGGCTACACCTTC. Protein product: CASSRTGGYTF.